The 21 T cell receptor beta chains reported below all come from one sample, sequenced in a study of vaccination effects on CD4 cells after COVID-19. The method was immunoSEQ multiplex PCR; TCRdb's version includes in-frame clones alone and lacks a portion of them. The sample yields roughly 60,000 clones, approximately 78% seen once. Their target antigens are unknown. Researchers isolated CD4+ T cells once roughly nine days of culture had elapsed. The source material was CD4+ T cells from PBMCs cultured without peptide, sampled before COVID-19 vaccination. Every receptor here comes from a human donor who had a prior SARS-CoV-2 infection.

This clone is a singleton in its sample. The V and J genes are TRBV3-1 (or the pseudogene TRBV3-2) and TRBJ1-1, with D unclear. There are 12 residues in the CDR3. V lost 4 bases, J lost 0 bases, and 3 bases lay in between. Germline V gene data show CDR1 as LGHDT and CDR2 as YNNKEL (reference sequence). The CDR3 coding sequence is TGTGCCAGCAGCCGCTTGAACACTGAAGCTTTCTTT. This encodes CASSRLNTEAFF.

This chain joins TRBV6-6 and TRBJ1-1; maybe TRBD1 (5 bases). Trimming took off 5 bases at V and 4 bases at J, with 8 bases between the two ends. This CDR3 has 12 residues. CDR1 and CDR2 (germline): MNHNY, SVGAGI (reference sequence). In nucleotides, the CDR3 is TGTGCCAGCAGTGGGGGGGTCACTGAAGCTTTCTTT. Amino acid sequence: CASSGGVTEAFF.

The rearrangement links TRBV19 to TRBJ1-1; TRBD1 matches at 10 bases. This CDR3 has 15 amino acids. The germline CDR1 and CDR2 sequences are LNHDA and SQIVND (reference sequence). V gave up 6 bases and J gave up 1 base; unmatched junction bases: 5. This CDR3 reads CASSDRGRGNTEAFF. The CDR3 coding sequence is TGTGCCAGTAGCGACAGGGGGCGAGGGAACACTGAAGCTTTCTTT.

J is TRBJ2-2 and V is TRBV6-5; no firm D call. There are 14 residues in the CDR3. Germline-derived CDR1 and CDR2 are MNHEY and SVGAGI. With 7 bases removed from V and 3 bases from J, the gap between germline ends came to 12 bases. This chain's CDR3 is CASTPPRYTGELFF. The CDR3 region has the DNA TGTGCCAGCACCCCTCCCAGATACACCGGGGAGCTGTTTTTT.

This chain connects TRBV4-1 to TRBJ2-7; D gene uncertain. Trimming removed 1 base from V and 6 bases from J, with 13 bases in between. CDR3 length: 14 amino acids. CDR1 is MGHRA and CDR2 is YSYEKL in the germline V gene. The CDR3 DNA is TGCGCCAGCAGCCAAGGTCGAGCTTCTGGCGAGCAGTACTTC. Its translation: CASSQGRASGEQYF.

This chain links TRBV7-2 with TRBJ2-1; a possible D gene is TRBD1 (5 bases). CDR3 length: 15 amino acids. CDR1 and CDR2 from the germline V gene are SGHTA and FQGNSA. The V gene lost 4 bases and the J gene lost 0 bases, with 10 bases spanning the gap. The CDR3 DNA sequence: TGTGCCAGCAGCTCACAGGCTAACTCCTACAATGAGCAGTTCTTC. This gives the protein CASSSQANSYNEQFF.

V is TRBV4-2 and J is TRBJ2-2, with D uncertain. This CDR3 has 17 residues. V was shortened by 0 bases and J by 0 bases, with 11 bases between the two germline ends. Germline CDR1 reads LGHNA; CDR2 reads YNFKEQ. The CDR3 DNA sequence: TGTGCCAGCAGCCAAGAAGTCGCAGGCCCGAACACCGGGGAGCTGTTTTTT. Its protein is CASSQEVAGPNTGELFF.

This clone was recorded a few times. The rearrangement links TRBV15 to TRBJ1-5; no reliable D call. V was clipped by 0 bases and J by 5 bases, with 8 bases between them. There are 14 residues in the CDR3. Per germline, CDR1 LNHNV and CDR2 YYDKDF (reference sequence). The CDR3 sequence is CATSRDGRDQPQHF. Written as DNA, the CDR3 is TGTGCCACCAGCAGAGACGGGAGAGATCAGCCCCAGCATTTT.

This clone was observed a single time. This sequence joins TRBV4-1 and TRBJ2-5, with 8 bases lining up with TRBD2. Germline CDR1 is MGHRA and CDR2 is YSYEKL. The J segment lost 0 bases and the V segment lost 1 base, leaving 7 bases of the junction unmatched. The CDR3 covers 17 residues. The CDR3 DNA reads as TGCGCCAGCAGCCAAGTTGCGGGACTAGACGACCAAGAGACCCAGTACTTC. This sequence encodes CASSQVAGLDDQETQYF.

The V and J genes are TRBV30 and TRBJ2-5; possibly TRBD2 for D (6 bases). Between the trimmed V and J ends, which lost 3 bases and 7 bases, there was a span of 21 bases. Germline-derived CDR1 and CDR2 are GTSNPN and SVGIG (reference sequence). The CDR3 covers 15 residues. The CDR3 loop reads CAWSPNALAYGTQYF. The DNA of the CDR3 is TGTGCCTGGAGCCCAAATGCGCTAGCGTATGGGACCCAGTACTTC.

CDR3 in DNA: TGTGCCAGCAGTGACTTCGGGACGGCCTATAATTCACCCCTCCACTTT. It yields the protein CASSDFGTAYNSPLHF. The J gene is TRBJ1-6, the V gene TRBV2; tentative D call: TRBD1 (5 bases). V lost 3 bases and J 2 bases, leaving 11 bases between the germline ends. The CDR3 consists of 16 residues. CDR1 is SNHLY, CDR2 FYNNEI, per germline.

This clone has a handful of counts. This chain links TRBV7-2 with TRBJ2-5; D is ambiguous. This CDR3 has 11 residues. The germline V and J ends were trimmed by 5 bases and 5 bases, with 6 bases remaining between them. From germline, CDR1 is SGHTA and CDR2 FQGNSA. The CDR3 region has the DNA TGTGCCAGCAGCGTACAGGAGACCCAGTACTTC. It specifies CASSVQETQYF.

V and J are TRBV4-2 and TRBJ2-7; 14 positions match TRBD2. Per germline, CDR1 LGHNA and CDR2 YNFKEQ. CDR3 length equals 17 residues. J lost 3 bases, V lost 3 bases, and 7 bases had no gene match. CDR3 sequence: CASSQAFGTSGSYEQYF. As DNA, the CDR3 is TGTGCCAGCAGCCAGGCCTTCGGGACTAGCGGGAGCTACGAGCAGTACTTC.

This chain links TRBV2 with TRBJ2-7; 7 bases are shared with TRBD2. V lost 6 bases and J lost 3; bases outside the gene matches: 5. There are 13 residues in the CDR3. Germline V gives CDR1 SNHLY, CDR2 FYNNEI. CDR3 in DNA: TGTGCCAGCAGGGGGGAGGGAAACTACGAGCAGTACTTC. Translating it yields CASRGEGNYEQYF.

This chain links TRBV9 with TRBJ2-1; 11 nucleotides match TRBD2. Germline assignment: CDR1 SGDLS and CDR2 YYNGEE. V lost 4 bases and J lost 0; bases outside the gene matches: 3. This CDR3 spans 16 amino acids. This chain's CDR3 is CASSFGLAGSYNEQFF. CDR3 nucleotides: TGTGCCAGCAGCTTCGGACTAGCGGGCTCCTACAATGAGCAGTTCTTC.

The gene calls are TRBV5-1 and TRBJ2-1; possible D gene TRBD1, 5 bases. The germline V and J ends were trimmed by 4 bases and 8 bases, with 16 bases remaining between them. The CDR3 has 14 residues. Germline values: CDR1 SGHRS, CDR2 YFSETQ. The CDR3 loop reads CASSLTWGPDEQFF. In DNA form, the CDR3 reads TGCGCCAGCAGCCTAACGTGGGGCCCGGATGAGCAGTTCTTC.

The rearrangement uses TRBV30 and TRBJ1-5; TRBD1 aligns across 9 bases. The CDR3 runs 17 residues. CDR1 is GTSNPN, CDR2 SVGIG, per germline (reference sequence). The V segment lost 2 bases and the J segment 0 bases; nucleotides outside the gene matches: 8. The CDR3: CAWSSTGTGSSNQPQHF. The CDR3 DNA is TGTGCCTGGAGTTCTACCGGGACAGGGAGTAGCAATCAGCCCCAGCATTTT. The full variable domain, rest sourced from reference TRBV30 and TRBJ1-5, is SQTIHQWPATLVQPVGSPLSLECTVEGTSNPNLYWYRQAAGRGLQLLFYSVGIGQISSEVPQNLSASRPQDRQFILSSKKLLLSDSGFYLCAWSSTGTGSSNQPQHFGDGTRLSIL.

V is TRBV27 and J is TRBJ2-7; D is ambiguous. Trimming shortened V by 2 bases and J by 3 bases, and 8 bases separated the two germline ends. The CDR3 sequence is 13 residues long. Per the germline V gene, CDR1 is MNHEY and CDR2 is SMNVEV (reference sequence). The CDR3 bases are TGTGCCAGCAGTTTAAGAGCGAACTACGAGCAGTACTTC. The encoded protein is CASSLRANYEQYF.

This sequence joins TRBV12-3 or TRBV12-4 and TRBJ2-5; 7 bases are shared with TRBD2. The CDR3 covers 12 residues. Trimming at V came to 8 bases and at J to 4 bases, leaving 4 bases not matched to a gene. CDR3 DNA sequence: TGTGCCAGCGGACTAGTCCCAGAGACCCAGTACTTC. Its protein product is CASGLVPETQYF.

This clone was counted only a few times. The chain combines TRBV6-2 or TRBV6-3 with TRBJ2-3; D ambiguous. This CDR3 contains 11 residues. The V end was cut by 5 bases, the J end by 7 bases, with 7 bases between. Germline assignment: CDR1 MNHEY and CDR2 SVGEGT. The CDR3 sequence: CASSHGHTQYF. In DNA form, the CDR3 reads TGTGCCAGCAGTCACGGCCATACGCAGTATTTT.

This clone has a handful of counts. The rearrangement joins TRBV2 to TRBJ2-5, with D perhaps matching TRBD2 (5 bases). Trimming stripped 6 bases from V and 0 bases from J, with 5 bases between. Germline CDR1 SNHLY, CDR2 FYNNEI. This CDR3 is built from 12 residues. The CDR3 DNA sequence: TGTGCCAGCAGGAGGGACCAAGAGACCCAGTACTTC. This codes for CASRRDQETQYF.